One sample yielded the 11 T cell receptor beta chains listed below, sequenced in a study of T cells in Graves' hyperthyroidism and ophthalmopathy. RNA transcripts provided the source from which TCR beta CDR3 regions were amplified. The primer set for the first-round RT-PCR of the TCR CDR3 was HTBI. TCRdb passed the multiplex PCR reads through MiXCR, listing each CDR3 protein once. The table includes 700,000 or so distinct CDR3 sequences, about 15% detected once. The sample taken for sequencing was blood. Receptor source: a man in his late teens or twenties with Graves' hyperthyroidism.

CDR3 bases: TGCAGTGCTAGAGAGGGGGGACACAGGGACACTGAAGCTTTCTTT. It codes for CSAREGGHRDTEAFF. The chain combines TRBV20-1 with TRBJ1-1; maybe TRBD1 (6 bases). V shed 0 bases and J shed 3 bases, with 14 bases lying between them. This CDR3 has 15 residues. The germline V gene has CDR1 DFQATT and CDR2 SNEGSKA (reference sequence).

Ten or more counts support this clonotype. This CDR3 reads CSATGRGWNEQFF. CDR3 sequence (DNA): TGCAGTGCTACAGGGAGAGGATGGAATGAGCAGTTCTTC. The J gene is TRBJ2-1, the V gene TRBV20-1; the D gene could be TRBD1 or TRBD2 (5 bases each). Germline CDR1 is DFQATT and CDR2 is SNEGSKA (reference sequence). The CDR3 is 13 amino acids. V was cut by 4 bases and J by 7 bases, with 14 bases left in between.

This chain connects TRBV19 to TRBJ1-1, with unresolved D. V was pared by 10 bases and J by 2 bases, with 14 bases between. The length of the CDR3 is 13 residues. Germline loops: CDR1 LNHDA, CDR2 SQIVND (reference sequence). The CDR3 loop is CATKGSLNTEAFF. The CDR3 coding sequence is TGTGCCACCAAGGGAAGCTTAAACACTGAAGCTTTCTTT.

The rearrangement uses TRBV20-1 and TRBJ2-1, with TRBD2 matching 7 bases. Germline trimming cut 4 bases from V and 4 bases from J; bases unmatched to any gene: 7. The CDR3 spans 14 residues. Germline V gene data show CDR1 as DFQATT and CDR2 as SNEGSKA (reference sequence). CDR3 nucleotide sequence: TGCAGTGCTATGGGCTTGCGGGAGTACAATGAGCAGTTCTTC. Translation gives CSAMGLREYNEQFF.

Comments on this clonotype: A much larger clone is a single base away; this may be a read error. The genes are TRBV6-1 and TRBJ2-1, with a weak D call TRBD2 (6 bases). V lost 6 bases, J lost 6 bases, and 15 bases lay in between. CDR3 length equals 14 residues. The germline CDR1 and CDR2 sequences are MNHNS and SASEGT. The CDR3 nucleotides are TGTGCCAGCAGATCCGGGGCTAGCGCCAATGAGCAGTTCTTC. Amino acids: CASRSGASANEQFF.

The rearrangement links TRBV19 to TRBJ2-1; possibly TRBD2 for D (5 bases). The CDR3 has 14 amino acids. V lost 1 base and J lost 5, with 9 bases in between. Germline V gene data show CDR1 as LNHDA and CDR2 as SQIVND (reference sequence). Here the CDR3 DNA reads TGTGCCAGTAGTATAGCGGGAAGCCACAATGAGCAGTTCTTC. Its translation is CASSIAGSHNEQFF.

In its sample, this clonotype was seen many times. The J gene is TRBJ2-3, the V gene TRBV20-1; D is ambiguous. The V end was cut by 5 bases, the J end by 2 bases, with 14 bases between. CDR3 length: 14 residues. Germline CDR1 is DFQATT and CDR2 is SNEGSKA (reference sequence). CDR3 sequence (DNA): TGCAGTGCTTTAAGGCGGAAGTCCACAGATACGCAGTATTTT. Translation gives CSALRRKSTDTQYF.

Concerning this clonotype itself: Compared with germline, one end of the junction differs, possibly owing to a read error. The chain uses TRBV5-6 and TRBJ2-7; possible D gene TRBD2, 6 bases. The germline gives CDR1 SGHDT, CDR2 YYEEEE. The CDR3 has 15 amino acids. The DNA of the CDR3 is TGTGCCAGCACCTTGGAGGGTGACACCAACTTTGGGCAGTACTTC. Translation: CASTLEGDTNFGQYF.

The V and J genes are TRBV7-9 and TRBJ2-1; a possible D gene is TRBD2 (6 bases). The CDR3 loop spans 14 amino acids. The germline V gene has CDR1 SEHNR and CDR2 FQNEAQ (reference sequence). Trimming removed 9 bases from V and 1 base from J, with 13 bases in between. This CDR3 reads CARGIGGSYNEQFF. CDR3 nucleotide sequence: TGTGCCAGGGGTATTGGGGGGTCCTACAATGAGCAGTTCTTC.

This rearrangement joins TRBV5-6 to TRBJ2-4; D might be TRBD1 (5 bases). The germline V and J ends were trimmed by 6 bases and 0 bases, with 25 bases remaining between them. Germline values: CDR1 SGHDT, CDR2 YYEEEE. CDR3 length: 19 residues. This CDR3 reads CASTLGADRDRLAKNIQYF. The CDR3 bases are TGTGCCAGCACCCTTGGGGCGGACCGCGATAGGCTAGCCAAAAACATTCAGTACTTC.

The rearrangement uses TRBV3-1 and TRBJ2-7, with 7 bases that match TRBD1. V was clipped by 4 bases and J by 0 bases; unmatched bases: 12. Germline V CDR1 and CDR2: LGHDT, YNNKEL (reference sequence). The CDR3 length is 17 residues. The CDR3 is CASSRSPHRGNSYEQYF. CDR3 in DNA: TGTGCCAGCAGCCGGTCACCTCACAGGGGAAACTCCTACGAGCAGTACTTC.